Given below is one TCR beta chain in context. What it binds is unknown. Each patient experienced a relapse that followed autologous stem cell transplantation, and brentuximab vedotin exposure varied. Magnetic depletion of unwanted cells isolated CD4+ T cells from thawed PBMCs. The entry originates in a study of PD-1 blockade in classical Hodgkin lymphoma. Study-wide findings and caveats: Patients starting nivolumab under 1 year after ASCT were excluded.

Profiled with immunoSEQ multiplex PCR; TCRdb holds only in-frame clones, not every one. Of 30,000 to 35,000 clones listed, roughly 90% were seen once; the top ten hold about 0.23%. Trimming removed 0 bases at V and 7 bases at J, with 19 bases between. The germline V gene has CDR1 MGHRA and CDR2 YSYEKL. CDR3 size: 17 residues. This clonotype originated in a human donor with classical Hodgkin lymphoma. V is TRBV4-1 and J is TRBJ1-5; D possibly corresponds to TRBD1 (6 bases). This material consisted of CD4+ T cells from blood, taken at baseline. The CDR3 region is CASSQERREGTGQPQHF. As DNA, the CDR3 is TGCGCCAGCAGCCAAGAGAGGAGGGAGGGAACAGGGCAGCCCCAGCATTTT.